This TCR beta chain comes out of a study of blood T cell repertoires in COVID-19. The wider study: COVID-19 samples collected from the United States, Italy and Spain covered acute and convalescent phases. In each case, the material was cDNA or gDNA derived from T cells, B-cell-depleted T cells, or PBMCs.

In the original processing: Estimates of nucleated cell counts were drawn from the amplification of reference gene primers. Data came from immunoSEQ multiplex PCR; TCRdb stores just in-frame clones and leaves some out. The V and J calls and clone size were taken over from that table, and D and trimming were inferred from the DNA. Here the sample spans some 210,000 clones, 90% to 95% being singletons. The junction had 10 bases not matched to a gene; V was cut back by 3 bases and J by 4 bases. Per germline, CDR1 SGHTA and CDR2 FQGNSA. The CDR3 length is 16 residues. The sample was peripheral blood. The origin of this receptor is a man between 60 and 75 years old with COVID-19, enrolled during active disease. V usage is TRBV7-2 and J usage is TRBJ2-5; 8 bases align to TRBD2. CDR3 sequence (DNA): TGTGCCAGCAGCTTCTTGGGTAGCGGGGTGGGAGAGACCCAGTACTTC. Its translation: CASSFLGSGVGETQYF.